The 29 T cell receptor beta chains below all came from one sample that was sequenced in a study of T cell responses to AZD1222 COVID-19 vaccine. The assay was immunoSEQ multiplex PCR, and TCRdb's table has in-frame clones only and misses some. The sample shows over 60,000 clones, around 90% of them seen only once. The material was peripheral blood, obtained on day 0 of AZD1222 vaccination. The receptors shown here come from an adult in good health.

The gene calls are TRBV5-5 and TRBJ1-6; D unresolved. V was pared by 3 bases and J by 1 base, with 8 bases between. The CDR3 consists of 15 residues. CDR1 SGHKS and CDR2 YYEKEE come from the germline V gene (reference sequence). CDR3 loop: CASSSLESYNSPLHF. The CDR3 nucleotides are TGTGCCAGCAGCTCCCTTGAGTCCTATAATTCACCCCTCCACTTT.

The rearrangement joins TRBV10-3 to TRBJ2-1; 9 bases map to TRBD1. Germline V gene data show CDR1 as ENHRY and CDR2 as SYGVKD. The CDR3 length is 13 residues. V gave up 8 bases and J gave up 4 bases; unmatched junction bases: 3. This CDR3 reads CAIGGTGYNEQFF. CDR3 in DNA: TGTGCCATCGGCGGGACAGGGTACAATGAGCAGTTCTTC.

The chain joins TRBV5-4 to TRBJ2-7, with 7 positions matching TRBD1. Trimming removed 2 bases from V and 7 bases from J; junction bases left unmatched: 6. The CDR3 runs to 13 residues. In germline, CDR1 is SGHNT, CDR2 YYREEE (reference sequence). The CDR3 bases are TGTGCCAGCAGCTTCGGGACAGCGAGGGAGCAGTACTTC. Translating gives CASSFGTAREQYF.

This clone was seen once. The rearrangement uses TRBV12-3 or TRBV12-4 and TRBJ2-4, with no clear D. The germline V and J ends were trimmed by 3 bases and 7 bases, with 7 bases remaining between them. This CDR3 has 12 residues. The CDR3 DNA reads TGTGCCAGCAGTTTTGGCAGTAACATTCAGTACTTC. Its translation: CASSFGSNIQYF.

This clone was picked up a small number of times. J is TRBJ2-2 and V is TRBV19, with no clear D. Trimming stripped 5 bases from V and 2 bases from J, with 9 bases between. Germline CDR1 and CDR2: LNHDA and SQIVND (reference sequence). This CDR3 spans 14 amino acids. The CDR3 coding sequence is TGTGCCAGTAGTCTCCGGGCCAACACCGGGGAGCTGTTTTTT. Protein product: CASSLRANTGELFF.

The J gene is TRBJ1-1, the V gene TRBV4-1; D gene unclear. Germline values: CDR1 MGHRA, CDR2 YSYEKL. The CDR3 contains 14 residues. Trimming took off 4 bases at V and 12 bases at J, with 21 bases between the two ends. CDR3 in amino acids: CASSPTPDPRSSFF. The CDR3 region has the DNA TGCGCCAGCAGCCCTACTCCAGATCCGAGGTCATCTTTCTTT.

The genes are TRBV18 and TRBJ2-7; weak D call: TRBD1 (6 bases). Germline lookup yields CDR1 KGHSH and CDR2 LQKENI. The CDR3 spans 13 residues. Trimming stripped 3 bases from V and 6 bases from J, with 12 bases between. The CDR3 sequence: CASSPRGFGEQYF. The CDR3 nucleotides read TGTGCCAGCTCACCGAGGGGGTTCGGCGAGCAGTACTTC. Combining the CDR3 with reference TRBV18 and TRBJ2-7 gives the whole variable domain NAGVMQNPRHLVRRRGQEARLRCSPMKGHSHVYWYRQLPEEGLKFMVYLQKENIIDESGMPKERFSAEFPKEGPSILRIQQVVRGDSAAYFCASSPRGFGEQYFGPGTRLTVT.

Here the CDR3 reads CASSLDGTSTDTQYF. In DNA form, the CDR3 reads TGTGCCAGCAGCTTAGACGGGACTAGCACAGATACGCAGTATTTT. The chain combines TRBV7-2 with TRBJ2-3; TRBD2 is a possible D gene (6 bases). Germline assignment: CDR1 SGHTA and CDR2 FQGNSA. V was cut by 1 base and J by 0 bases, with 8 bases left in between. The CDR3 contains 15 residues. The full variable domain, in which reference TRBV7-2 and TRBJ2-3 provide the parts outside the CDR3, is GAGVSQSPSNKVTEKGKDVELRCDPISGHTALYWYRQSLGQGLEFLIYFQGNSAPDKSGLPSDRFSAERTGGSVSTLTIQRTQQEDSAVYLCASSLDGTSTDTQYFGPGTRLTVL.

The chain uses TRBV10-3 and TRBJ1-3; D is unresolved. V lost 1 base to trimming and J lost 2 bases, with 15 bases between them. Per germline, CDR1 ENHRY and CDR2 SYGVKD. This CDR3 is 17 amino acids long. The CDR3 protein is CAISEYLGILTGNTIYF. In nucleotides, the CDR3 is TGTGCCATCAGTGAGTACCTTGGTATCCTCACTGGAAACACCATATATTTT.

This rearrangement joins TRBV18 to TRBJ1-2; D might be TRBD1 (6 bases). The CDR3 runs 13 residues. Germline CDR1 KGHSH, CDR2 LQKENI. V dropped 1 base and J dropped 6 bases, with 9 bases sitting between them. DNA for the CDR3: TGTGCCAGCTCACCACAGGGGGTGAATGGCTACACCTTC. This translates into CASSPQGVNGYTF. Drawing the rest from reference TRBV18 and TRBJ1-2, the complete variable domain is NAGVMQNPRHLVRRRGQEARLRCSPMKGHSHVYWYRQLPEEGLKFMVYLQKENIIDESGMPKERFSAEFPKEGPSILRIQQVVRGDSAAYFCASSPQGVNGYTFGSGTRLTVV.

The V call is TRBV13, the J call TRBJ1-1; 8 positions agree with TRBD1. This CDR3 is built from 14 residues. Germline V lookup: CDR1 PRHDT, CDR2 FYEKMQ (reference sequence). J was trimmed by 0 bases and V by 4 bases; bases with no gene match: 1. In nucleotides, the CDR3 is TGTGCCAGCAGCTGGACAGGGTTGAACACTGAAGCTTTCTTT. Translation: CASSWTGLNTEAFF.

The chain has TRBV5-8 and TRBJ1-3; D may be TRBD1 (5 bases). V lost 1 base, J lost 3 bases, and 11 bases lay in between. The V gene's germline CDR1 is SGHTS and CDR2 YDEGEE. The CDR3 consists of 15 residues. Written as DNA, the CDR3 is TGTGCCAGCAGCTTGACGTGGGGGAATGGAAACACCATATATTTT. Translation: CASSLTWGNGNTIYF.

The chain links TRBV28 to TRBJ1-1; tentative D call: TRBD1 (6 bases). Per germline, CDR1 MDHEN and CDR2 SYDVKM. The CDR3 is 14 residues long. V was clipped by 3 bases and J by 1 base, with 9 bases between them. CDR3 sequence reads: CASSFAGENTEAFF. In DNA form, the CDR3 reads TGTGCCAGCAGTTTCGCAGGGGAGAACACTGAAGCTTTCTTT.

The chain employs TRBV7-9 and TRBJ1-2; weak D call: TRBD1 (5 bases). The CDR3 totals 14 residues. Germline CDR1 SEHNR, CDR2 FQNEAQ (reference sequence). Trimming removed 2 bases from V and 2 bases from J, with 9 bases in between. The CDR3 sequence: CASSLIRGNYGYTF. The CDR3 nucleotides are TGTGCCAGCAGCTTAATCCGGGGGAACTATGGCTACACCTTC.

This clone was observed once. The chain joins TRBV29-1 to TRBJ1-1; D may be TRBD1 (5 bases). Germline CDR1 SQVTM, CDR2 ANQGSEA. The V end was cut by 7 bases, the J end by 0 bases, with 18 bases between. CDR3 length: 15 amino acids. The chain's CDR3 is CSGRGTSSMNTEAFF. The DNA of the CDR3 is TGCAGCGGACGCGGGACCTCCTCCATGAACACTGAAGCTTTCTTT.

The chain carries TRBV7-8 and TRBJ1-5, with no clear D. The length of the CDR3 is 14 residues. V was clipped by 3 bases and J by 2 bases, with 8 bases between them. Germline values: CDR1 SGHVS, CDR2 FQNEAQ. The DNA of the CDR3 is TGTGCCAGCAGCTTTCGCACAGGCAATCAGCCCCAGCATTTT. Translating gives CASSFRTGNQPQHF.

The CDR3 is CAWGLSGANVLTF. CDR3 in DNA: TGTGCCTGGGGACTCTCTGGGGCCAACGTCCTGACTTTC. This sequence joins TRBV30 and TRBJ2-6; D may be TRBD2 (5 bases). The germline V gene has CDR1 GTSNPN and CDR2 SVGIG (reference sequence). V lost 5 bases to trimming and J lost 0 bases, with 5 bases between them. There are 13 residues in the CDR3.

The J gene is TRBJ1-1, the V gene TRBV7-2; D unclear. There are 13 residues in the CDR3. The V gene lost 3 bases and the J gene lost 1 base, with 6 bases spanning the gap. CDR1 and CDR2 (germline): SGHTA, FQGNSA. The DNA for the CDR3 is TGTGCCAGCAGCTTTAGGGAGAACACTGAAGCTTTCTTT. It encodes CASSFRENTEAFF. Together with reference TRBV7-2 and TRBJ1-1, the CDR3 gives the full variable domain: GAGVSQSPSNKVTEKGKDVELRCDPISGHTALYWYRQSLGQGLEFLIYFQGNSAPDKSGLPSDRFSAERTGGSVSTLTIQRTQQEDSAVYLCASSFRENTEAFFGQGTRLTVV.

This sequence joins TRBV27 and TRBJ2-1; 8 bases align to TRBD2. Trimming cost V 5 bases and J 8 bases; bases outside gene matches: 11. This CDR3 contains 15 residues. The germline CDR1 and CDR2 sequences are MNHEY and SMNVEV (reference sequence). The CDR3 reads CASSPLTSDGDEQFF. The CDR3 DNA is TGTGCCAGCAGTCCCCTGACTAGCGACGGGGATGAGCAGTTCTTC.

The chain is built from TRBV5-8 and TRBJ1-2; D perhaps matches TRBD1 (5 bases). Germline V lookup: CDR1 SGHTS, CDR2 YDEGEE. The CDR3 contains 13 residues. V was shortened by 4 bases and J by 2 bases, with 9 bases between the two germline ends. CDR3 region: CASSPGGNYGYTF. The DNA for the CDR3 is TGTGCCAGCAGCCCTGGGGGGAACTATGGCTACACCTTC.

The genes are TRBV27 and TRBJ2-3, with D perhaps TRBD2 (6 bases). The germline V and J ends were trimmed by 7 bases and 0 bases, with 20 bases remaining between them. The CDR3 length is 17 residues. Per germline, CDR1 MNHEY and CDR2 SMNVEV (reference sequence). CDR3 sequence: CASIRLGGLPSTDTQYF. CDR3 DNA sequence: TGTGCCAGCATCCGTCTGGGAGGACTTCCTAGCACAGATACGCAGTATTTT.

The V call is TRBV25-1, the J call TRBJ2-1; 7 bases map to TRBD2. The ends lost 7 bases at V and 9 bases at J; junction bases unmatched: 18. CDR1 and CDR2 from the germline V gene are MGHDK and SYGVNS. This CDR3 comprises 16 residues. Here the CDR3 DNA reads TGTGCCAGCACCGCCCGGACTAGTGGGGGGTGGGGTGAGCAGTTCTTC. Protein sequence: CASTARTSGGWGEQFF.

This clone came up a few times. The V and J genes are TRBV24-1 and TRBJ2-3; D not certain. Germline CDR1 is KGHDR and CDR2 is SFDVKD. V was clipped by 4 bases and J by 4 bases, with 5 bases between them. The length of the CDR3 is 12 residues. The DNA for the CDR3 is TGTGCCACCAGTGAGGGCGCAGATACGCAGTATTTT. Translated, it gives CATSEGADTQYF.

This clone was seen only once. Other DNA sequences of this sample code for an identical CDR3. This chain links TRBV4-3 with TRBJ1-5, with D unresolved. The CDR3 extends over 13 amino acids. Germline V gene sequence: CDR1 LGHNA, CDR2 YSLEER. Between the trimmed V and J ends, which lost 3 bases and 2 bases, there was a span of 5 bases. As DNA, the CDR3 is TGCGCCAGCAGCCAGGGAGGCAATCAGCCCCAGCATTTT. Translation: CASSQGGNQPQHF.

In its sample, this clone was seen a few times. The junction departs from germline at one end; a sequencing error may be responsible. The chain couples TRBV6-6 to TRBJ1-1; D perhaps matches TRBD1 (5 bases). From germline, CDR1 is MNHNY and CDR2 SVGAGI (reference sequence). This CDR3 spans 15 amino acids. The CDR3: CASSDSTDPNTEAFF. DNA for the CDR3: TGTGCCAGCAGTGACTCGACAGACCCGAACACTGAAGCTTTCTTT.

This sequence joins TRBV6-5 and TRBJ1-1; D gene ambiguous. CDR1 is MNHEY and CDR2 is SVGAGI in the germline V gene. The CDR3 extends over 12 amino acids. Trimming pared 7 bases from V and 5 bases from J, leaving 11 bases between. The CDR3 DNA reads as TGTGCCAGCACCGGTTTGGGTACTGAAGCTTTCTTT. It specifies CASTGLGTEAFF.

The chain recombines TRBV7-2 with TRBJ2-3; 14 bases line up with TRBD2. The CDR3 spans 17 residues. Germline V CDR1 and CDR2: SGHTA, FQGNSA. After removal of 1 base from V and 8 bases from J, the junction contained 8 bases not matched to a gene. The DNA for the CDR3 is TGTGCCAGCAGCTTAGGAGGGACTAGCGGGGGCCCCGGTACGCAGTATTTT. Protein sequence: CASSLGGTSGGPGTQYF.

The chain recombines TRBV19 with TRBJ1-4, with D possibly TRBD1 on 5 matching bases. This CDR3 has 13 amino acids. V was trimmed by 6 bases and J by 4 bases, leaving 9 bases between them. The V gene's germline CDR1 is LNHDA and CDR2 SQIVND (reference sequence). The CDR3 DNA reads as TGTGCCAGTAGACAGGTCCTTAATGAAAAACTGTTTTTT. This gives the protein CASRQVLNEKLFF.

The V gene is TRBV19, the J gene TRBJ1-6; 7 bases map to TRBD1. The CDR3 sequence is 16 residues long. V lost 1 base to trimming and J lost 9 bases; unmatched junction nucleotides: 9. The germline gives CDR1 LNHDA, CDR2 SQIVND (reference sequence). Written as DNA, the CDR3 is TGTGCCAGTAGTATAGCTACGACAGGGTCGGGTTCACCCCTCCACTTT. Its translation: CASSIATTGSGSPLHF.